These T cell receptor beta chains were read from a single sample in a study of T cell responses to AZD1222 COVID-19 vaccine. The method was immunoSEQ multiplex PCR; TCRdb's version includes in-frame clones alone and lacks a portion of them. Altogether some 130,000 clones are present, approximately 83% being singletons, with the ten largest covering approximately 1.7%. Sequences were derived from peripheral blood, sampled on day 0 of AZD1222 vaccination. These receptors were taken from an adult in good health. CDR3s include the opening cysteine and the closing phenylalanine or tryptophan. Fields, in order: clone size, V gene, D gene, J gene, CDR3 protein, CDR3 DNA. D genes are given only for firm matches. Clone size appears in some rows only: once, few, many, or a class for an expanded clone.

>.|TRBV25-1|TRBD1|TRBJ2-2
CASSGDRGSGELFF
TGTGCCAGCAGTGGGGACAGGGGCAGCGGGGAGCTGTTTTTT
>.|TRBV3-1/TRBV3-2|TRBD2|TRBJ2-4
CASSPGLAGAKNIQYF
TGTGCCAGCAGCCCCGGACTAGCGGGAGCCAAAAACATTCAGTACTTC
>few|TRBV20-1|.|TRBJ1-2
CSASTQGSNYGYTF
TGCAGTGCTAGTACTCAGGGATCCAACTATGGCTACACCTTC
>.|TRBV25-1|.|TRBJ1-2
CASSQNDERATHGYTF
TGTGCCAGCAGCCAAAATGACGAGCGGGCGACCCATGGCTACACCTTC
>.|TRBV30|.|TRBJ1-1
CAWSSETGGQAFF
TGTGCCTGGAGTTCGGAGACAGGAGGACAAGCTTTCTTT
>.|TRBV30|.|TRBJ1-1
CAWSRGFGEAFF
TGTGCCTGGAGTAGGGGGTTTGGGGAAGCTTTCTTT
>.|TRBV27|.|TRBJ1-4
CASLATNEKLFF
TGTGCCAGCCTCGCAACTAATGAAAAACTGTTTTTT
>.|TRBV27|TRBD1|TRBJ1-6
CASSGTAHSYNSPLHF
TGTGCCAGCAGTGGGACAGCCCATTCATATAATTCACCCCTCCACTTT
>.|TRBV7-2|.|TRBJ1-2
CASSLDFLGDGYTF
TGTGCCAGCAGCTTAGATTTTCTGGGAGATGGCTACACCTTC
>once|TRBV27|TRBD1|TRBJ2-2
CASRASTGEGAGELFF
TGTGCCAGCAGGGCCTCGACAGGGGAAGGCGCCGGGGAGCTGTTTTTT
>.|TRBV20-1|TRBD1|TRBJ2-5
CSASSQGKGETQYF
TGCAGTGCTAGTTCACAGGGGAAAGGGGAGACCCAGTACTTC
>.|TRBV5-8|TRBD1|TRBJ1-2
CASSLLPGQDRNYGYTF
TGTGCCAGCAGCCTACTTCCGGGACAGGATCGTAACTATGGCTACACCTTC
>.|TRBV6-5|TRBD1|TRBJ2-7
CASRSTGGFSYEQYF
TGTGCCAGCAGATCGACAGGGGGGTTTTCCTACGAGCAGTACTTC
>once|TRBV30|.|TRBJ1-5
CAWSVRRTNQPQHF
TGTGCCTGGAGTGTACGGCGTACCAATCAGCCCCAGCATTTT
>.|TRBV7-9|.|TRBJ2-7
CASSPLSYEQYF
TGTGCCAGCAGCCCCCTCTCCTACGAGCAGTACTTC
>.|TRBV6-5|.|TRBJ2-3
CASRETGDTQYF
TGTGCCAGCAGGGAGACGGGGGATACGCAGTATTTT
>.|TRBV11-2|TRBD1|TRBJ1-2
CASSLDDRTGWLSGYTF
TGTGCCAGCAGCTTAGACGACCGGACAGGGTGGTTGAGTGGCTACACCTTC
>.|TRBV7-3|.|TRBJ2-1
CASSLAANEQFF
TGTGCCAGCAGCTTAGCGGCCAATGAGCAGTTCTTC
>few|TRBV7-9|.|TRBJ2-1
CASSSDRYNEQFF
TGTGCCAGCAGCTCGGACCGGTACAATGAGCAGTTCTTC
>few|TRBV23-1|.|TRBJ2-7
CASRLHSSYEQYF
TGCGCCAGCAGACTCCACAGCTCCTACGAGCAGTACTTC
>few|TRBV5-1|.|TRBJ2-3
CASSLEGLDPDTQYF
TGCGCCAGCAGCTTGGAGGGGCTAGACCCAGATACGCAGTATTTT
>.|TRBV9|TRBD2|TRBJ2-7
CASSVEPWTSGSYYEQYF
TGTGCCAGCAGCGTAGAGCCATGGACTAGCGGGAGTTACTACGAGCAGTACTTC
>.|TRBV7-8|.|TRBJ2-5
CASSLRQTQYF
TGTGCCAGCAGCCTACGACAAACCCAGTACTTC
>.|TRBV28|TRBD1|TRBJ1-1
CASSLLDRGTEAFF
TGTGCCAGCAGTTTATTGGACAGGGGGACTGAAGCTTTCTTT
>.|TRBV5-6|.|TRBJ1-3
CASGEGFGNTIYF
TGTGCCAGCGGAGAGGGCTTTGGAAACACCATATATTTT
>.|TRBV5-1|TRBD2|TRBJ2-3
CASSSGSTDTQYF
TGCGCCAGTAGTAGCGGGAGCACAGATACGCAGTATTTT
>.|TRBV24-1|TRBD1|TRBJ2-5
CATSDFGTGGKETQYF
TGTGCCACCAGTGATTTTGGGACAGGGGGAAAAGAGACCCAGTACTTC
>.|TRBV5-4|.|TRBJ1-4
CASSLGRLEKLFF
TGTGCCAGCAGCTTGGGACGGCTTGAAAAACTGTTTTTT
>few|TRBV6-5|.|TRBJ1-2
CASSYLSGGYGYTF
TGTGCCAGCAGTTATCTCAGCGGGGGCTATGGCTACACCTTC
>.|TRBV5-4|.|TRBJ2-2
CASSLQSTGELFF
TGTGCCAGCAGCTTGCAGAGCACCGGGGAGCTGTTTTTT
>.|TRBV7-2|.|TRBJ2-6
CASSGRGIAGANVLTF
TGTGCCAGCAGCGGTAGAGGGATAGCCGGGGCCAACGTCCTGACTTTC
>.|TRBV5-1|.|TRBJ1-6
CASSGGRGNSPLHF
TGCGCCAGCAGCGGGGGACGGGGGAATTCACCCCTCCACTTT
>.|TRBV29-1|TRBD1|TRBJ1-2
CSVEALLAGGDGYTF
TGCAGCGTTGAAGCCCTACTAGCAGGGGGAGATGGCTACACCTTC
>.|TRBV7-9|TRBD1|TRBJ2-2
CASSVPDRDSGELFF
TGTGCCAGCAGCGTCCCCGACAGGGATTCCGGGGAGCTGTTTTTT
>few|TRBV11-3|.|TRBJ1-1
CASSSSGWRGNTEAFF
TGTGCCAGCAGCTCCTCCGGGTGGCGGGGGAACACTGAAGCTTTCTTT
>once|TRBV5-1|.|TRBJ1-1
CASSRGQQNTEAFF
TGCGCCAGCAGCAGAGGGCAGCAGAACACTGAAGCTTTCTTT
>.|TRBV18|.|TRBJ1-4
CASSPPSYVEKLFF
TGTGCCAGCTCACCACCGTCTTACGTCGAAAAACTGTTTTTT
>.|TRBV5-6|.|TRBJ1-2
CASSSQLGYGYTF
TGTGCCAGCAGTTCTCAGTTAGGCTATGGCTACACCTTC
>.|TRBV5-6|.|TRBJ1-2
CASSHPEANYGYTF
TGTGCCAGCAGCCACCCAGAAGCTAACTATGGCTACACCTTC
>.|TRBV30|TRBD1|TRBJ1-2
CAWTDRPNYGYTF
TGTGCCTGGACGGACAGGCCTAACTATGGCTACACCTTC